Below, one T cell receptor beta chain is given with its context. It has no known antigen specificity. No much larger clone is present one base from it, and per-base qualities are unavailable. CD8 naive samples were CD45RO-negative cells positively selected for CCR7, giving a CD45RA+CCR7+ population that excluded TemRA cells. Donors were healthy HIV-negative adults with no recently reported acute infections or vaccinations. Every donor was a Caucasian adult residing in Nashville, Tennessee, USA. After blood collection by leukapheresis, PBMCs were isolated using Ficoll-Histopaque density gradient centrifugation and then cryopreserved in the vapor phase of liquid nitrogen. Purity and quantity of every magnetically sorted T cell population were checked by analytical flow cytometry. From each sorted fraction, genomic DNA was isolated and quantified by UV absorbance on a Nanodrop 2000c. This entry comes from a study of shared clonotypes between healthy human individuals (dated by TCRdb to the early 2020s). At the level of the whole study: A couple of women and a few men aged 18 to 49 years were included in the cohort. Each donor's leukapheresis produced roughly between roughly 0.85 and 10 billion PBMCs. To increase sequencing depth and limit assay-specific biases, TCR repertoire library preparation and sequencing were carried out by different laboratories using diverse techniques. To estimate repertoire size and how much clonotype sharing occurs between individuals, the study deeply sequenced the blood TCR repertoires of five or six healthy adults. For each donor, CD4 naive and CD4 memory were each given three plates, CD8 naive was given two plates, and CD8 memory was given one plate.

TCR CDR3 regions were amplified from genomic DNA by multiplex PCR using the deep immunoSEQ assay. Extracted genomic DNA from each cell subset was distributed evenly across all wells of several immunoSEQ 96-well plates, and each plate was treated as a replicate. For sorted subsets, roughly 200 ng of genomic DNA, equivalent to 25,000 to 35,000 T cell genomes, went into each replicate PCR. Purified libraries were measured with a Qubit 3.0 fluorometer, size-checked on a Bioanalyzer 2100, and measured again with the KAPA Library Quantification kit. Each immunoSEQ 96-well plate was sequenced on its own single-read 150-cycle Illumina NextSeq 550 flow cell. Concerning the study's data processing: Because only junctional sequences without quality scores were contained in the immunoSEQ output, filtering matching that applied to full-length reads could not be performed. Sequences were annotated with PyIR, a Python wrapper for IgBLAST v1.9, and V/J genes and CDR3 were assigned using IMGT germline references. Reads were removed for weak V/J assignments (E-value above 1e-6), missing CDR3, stop codons, out-of-frame junctions, or ambiguous translated residues. A V3J clonotype was defined by an identical inferred V gene, J gene, and CDR3 amino acid sequence. Percentage overlap between repertoires was calculated by dividing the number of shared unique clonotypes by the size of the smaller repertoire. Three approaches were used to assess repertoire richness: RTK rarefaction, the Chao1 estimator, and Recon v2.1 estimates of unobserved clonotypes. OLGA was used to compute generation probabilities for all TCRbeta clonotypes that the gDNA method yielded from a handful of donors. In TCRdb, the immuneACCESS table is reduced to in-frame sequences with V and J assigned. These tables do not hold every clone; where another copy was compared, an unresolved V gene accounts for under half, and the others remain unexplained. The D gene and trimming were derived from the DNA, and the V and J assignments and clone size from that table. The table for this sample lists around 2,000,000 clones; roughly 91% of them were counted only once. About 1.8% of the sample lies in the top ten.

What the authors observed across the whole study: Naive subsets generally had larger estimated clonotype richness than memory subsets. Incomplete sequencing was indicated by rarefaction of sorted-subset datasets, despite the large sequencing depth. Pairwise subsampling led to the expectation that sequencing depth would affect the degree of clonotype sharing among donors. Higher generation probabilities were observed for clonotypes shared by all four sorted-subset donors than for non-shared clonotypes. Sampling was restricted to blood, and TCR repertoires in tissues likely differ from the TCR repertoires found in blood. Across several donors, about 4.5% of naive CD4, roughly 3.5% of naive CD8, roughly 2.3% of memory CD4, and about 0.4% of memory CD8 clonotypes were shared. The small number of donors limited the genetic and exposure-history diversity represented.

The sequenced sample was naive CD8+ T cells from PBMCs. According to the study, the label for this sample's cell subset or site signals: CD45RA+CCR7+. The receptor was isolated from a man between 18 and 29 years old in good health. Some clones in this sample may be carry-over from other donors' samples.

The DNA sequence follows: TGCAGCGGTATGGCGAGCGGAGAGAAGACCGGGGAGCTGTTTTTT. This translates into CSGMASGEKTGELFF. Recombination joined TRBV29-1 with TRBJ2-2; possibly the D gene is TRBD2, per 5 matching bases. The germline V gene provides CDR1 SQVTM and CDR2 ANQGSEA. The CDR3 measures 15 amino acids from cysteine to phenylalanine. The DNA shown is the 45-base CDR3, in frame from base 1. V is reduced by 7 bases and J by 5 bases, leaving a spacing of 20 bases between them.